These 20 T cell receptor beta chains came from one sample sequenced in a study of T-cell memory formation after mild COVID-19. TCRdb re-analysed the 5' RACE reads in MiXCR, keeping a single row per CDR3 protein. The data show fewer than 50,000 distinct CDR3 sequences, 7.5% to 10% seen once. Sequenced sample: PBMCs or a T cell subset sorted from them (not recorded which). All receptors derive from an adult woman who had mild COVID-19 (a few samples of this study predate the infection). Cell type and time point are not known.

This clonotype was counted between two and nine times. The chain employs TRBV7-3 and TRBJ2-3; 9 bases agree with TRBD2. This CDR3 comprises 15 residues. From germline, CDR1 is SGHTA and CDR2 FQGTGA. Trimming at V came to 5 bases and at J to 0 bases, leaving 3 bases not matched to a gene. CDR3 in amino acids: CASSHSGRSTDTQYF. The CDR3 DNA sequence: TGTGCCAGCAGCCATAGCGGGAGAAGCACAGATACGCAGTATTTT.

This chain links TRBV3-1 with TRBJ2-1, with D unresolved. In germline, CDR1 is LGHDT, CDR2 YNNKEL (reference sequence). Deletions cut 2 bases from V and 6 bases from J, with 5 bases between. This CDR3 spans 12 amino acids. The CDR3 loop is CASSQNANEQFF. CDR3 DNA sequence: TGTGCCAGCAGCCAAAATGCCAATGAGCAGTTCTTC.

This clonotype came up a few times. V gene TRBV7-2 combines with J gene TRBJ2-7, with D maybe TRBD2 (6 bases). The germline CDR1 and CDR2 sequences are SGHTA and FQGNSA. The CDR3 has 15 residues. Trimming took 5 bases from V and 2 from J, leaving 16 bases between them. The CDR3 DNA follows: TGTGCCAGCAGCCAGACACCACCGGGAGCCTACGAGCAGTACTTC. Its translation is CASSQTPPGAYEQYF.

This clonotype was observed many times. The V gene is TRBV7-2, the J gene TRBJ2-7; 7 bases line up with TRBD2. V lost 5 bases and J lost 6; bases outside the gene matches: 19. The CDR3 covers 17 residues. CDR1 and CDR2 from the germline V gene are SGHTA and FQGNSA. Here the CDR3 reads CASSPRWGWRESSEQYF. The CDR3 nucleotides read TGTGCCAGCAGCCCCCGGTGGGGTTGGCGGGAGTCTAGCGAGCAGTACTTC.

This clonotype was picked up many times. This sequence joins TRBV4-1 and TRBJ1-5; 7 bases align to TRBD1. The length of the CDR3 is 16 residues. CDR1 MGHRA and CDR2 YSYEKL come from the germline V gene. V was pared by 4 bases and J by 8 bases, with 14 bases of the junction left unmatched. CDR3 coding DNA: TGCGCCAGCAGCCCGGCCCAGGGGGACTGGTCGGAGCCCCAGCATTTT. Translating gives CASSPAQGDWSEPQHF.

The table lists this clonotype with many counts. The CDR3 is CASSQEQGYGYTF. As DNA, the CDR3 is TGTGCCAGCAGCCAAGAACAGGGCTATGGCTACACCTTC. The chain combines TRBV7-6 with TRBJ1-2; maybe TRBD1 (6 bases). Germline values: CDR1 SGHVS, CDR2 FNYEAQ. V was clipped by 5 bases and J by 4 bases, with 11 bases between them. The CDR3 length is 13 residues.

This clonotype was detected a few times. This rearrangement joins TRBV20-1 to TRBJ2-7; D is perhaps TRBD2 (5 bases). Germline V gene lookup returns CDR1 DFQATT and CDR2 SNEGSKA (reference sequence). V gave up 1 base and J gave up 6 bases, with 10 bases separating them. The CDR3 covers 12 residues. The CDR3 here is CSARGDYAEQYF. Here the CDR3 DNA reads TGCAGTGCTAGAGGTGACTACGCCGAGCAGTACTTC.

In this sample, this clonotype turned up many times. This chain uses TRBV6-5 with TRBJ1-6, with a weak D call TRBD1 (5 bases). V dropped 0 bases and J dropped 7 bases, with 7 bases sitting between them. The CDR3 extends over 14 amino acids. CDR1 and CDR2 (germline): MNHEY, SVGAGI. The CDR3 reads CASSYSGGNSPLHF. For the CDR3, the DNA is TGTGCCAGCAGTTACTCCGGGGGGAATTCACCCCTCCACTTT.

The table lists this clonotype with many counts. The chain recombines TRBV12-3 or TRBV12-4 with TRBJ1-2; tentatively, D is TRBD1 (6 bases). Deletions cut 0 bases from V and 6 bases from J, with 8 bases between. The CDR3 has 13 amino acids. The CDR3 DNA reads as TGTGCCAGCAGTTTAGCCAGGGGTGATGGCTACACCTTC. It specifies CASSLARGDGYTF.

This clonotype is labeled large (0.1 to 1%). This chain connects TRBV20-1 to TRBJ2-2; D is ambiguous. Trimming cost V 0 bases and J 8 bases, with 16 bases left between them. This CDR3 region has 15 residues. Looked up from germline, CDR1 is DFQATT and CDR2 is SNEGSKA (reference sequence). The CDR3 sequence: CSAREAGGRLGELFF. The CDR3 DNA is TGCAGTGCTAGAGAGGCAGGTGGCAGGCTAGGGGAGCTGTTTTTT.

The CDR3 bases are TGTGCCAGCAGCTCTGCCCTCGACAGGGCGGACGGCTACACCTTC. Amino acid sequence: CASSSALDRADGYTF. V is TRBV7-9 and J is TRBJ1-2; TRBD1 matches at 7 bases. The CDR3 spans 15 residues. Germline V lookup: CDR1 SEHNR, CDR2 FQNEAQ (reference sequence). The V segment lost 4 bases and the J segment 8 bases; nucleotides outside the gene matches: 13.

This clonotype was observed many times. The V call is TRBV10-3, the J call TRBJ2-7; D is unclear. The CDR3 runs to 15 residues. Germline lookup yields CDR1 ENHRY and CDR2 SYGVKD. Trimming took off 4 bases at V and 3 bases at J, with 16 bases between the two ends. The DNA for the CDR3 is TGTGCCATCAGTGGAACCGACTCGAGGAACTACGAGCAGTACTTC. Translating gives CAISGTDSRNYEQYF.

This clonotype was counted many times. The chain links TRBV5-1 to TRBJ2-4, with 10 bases matching TRBD2. This CDR3 is built from 16 residues. Germline CDR1 and CDR2: SGHRS and YFSETQ. V gave up 0 bases and J gave up 5 bases; unmatched junction bases: 5. The DNA of the CDR3 is TGCGCCAGCAGCTTGGAGCGGGGGGGCCCTCAAAACATTCAGTACTTC. Its protein is CASSLERGGPQNIQYF.

This clonotype occurred many times. The chain has TRBV24-1 and TRBJ2-7; TRBD2 agrees at 9 bases. J lost 5 bases, V lost 4 bases, and 5 bases had no gene match. The CDR3 sequence is 14 residues long. Germline CDR1 is KGHDR and CDR2 is SFDVKD. The CDR3 nucleotides are TGTGCCACCAGTGAGAGCGGGAGGAAGAACGAGCAGTACTTC. Translation: CATSESGRKNEQYF.

The chain joins TRBV6-5 to TRBJ1-1; no reliable D call. CDR1 is MNHEY, CDR2 SVGAGI, per germline. The V end lost 5 bases, the J end lost 3 bases, and 16 bases lay between the germline ends. This CDR3 comprises 15 residues. CDR3 in DNA: TGTGCCAGCAGTGGGGTCGCGCTCCGTGACACTGAAGCTTTCTTT. It translates to CASSGVALRDTEAFF.

Only a few counts were recorded for this clonotype. The chain employs TRBV30 and TRBJ1-6; D might be TRBD1 (5 bases). This CDR3 region has 14 residues. Germline V gene lookup returns CDR1 GTSNPN and CDR2 SVGIG (reference sequence). V was pared by 3 bases and J by 14 bases, with 20 bases between. The CDR3 loop is CAWRIPGTPLALHF. The CDR3 nucleotides are TGTGCCTGGAGGATACCCGGGACCCCGCTTGCCCTCCACTTT.

Ten or more counts support this clonotype. The CDR3 sequence is CASTSGGTKNIQYF. Written as DNA, the CDR3 is TGTGCCTCCACTAGCGGGGGGACCAAAAACATTCAGTACTTC. The V gene is TRBV10-3, the J gene TRBJ2-4, with 12 positions matching TRBD2. This CDR3 spans 14 amino acids. Germline CDR1 is ENHRY and CDR2 is SYGVKD. After removal of 11 bases from V and 2 bases from J, the junction contained 4 bases not matched to a gene.

The rearrangement joins TRBV20-1 to TRBJ2-2; TRBD2 matches at 10 bases. The CDR3 is 16 residues long. The V and J ends lost 3 bases and 3 bases, in that order; junction bases with no gene match: 7. Germline V gene data show CDR1 as DFQATT and CDR2 as SNEGSKA (reference sequence). The CDR3 here is CSASRTSGAYTGELFF. CDR3 sequence (DNA): TGCAGTGCTAGTCGGACTAGCGGCGCATACACCGGGGAGCTGTTTTTT.

The V gene is TRBV25-1, the J gene TRBJ2-3; 8 bases agree with TRBD2. The CDR3 totals 15 residues. Germline lookup yields CDR1 MGHDK and CDR2 SYGVNS. Trimming cost V 3 bases and J 2 bases; bases outside gene matches: 4. CDR3 protein: CASSDGGGPTDTQYF. DNA for the CDR3: TGTGCCAGCAGTGACGGCGGGGGGCCCACAGATACGCAGTATTTT. The full variable domain, its missing parts supplied by reference TRBV25-1 and TRBJ2-3, is EADIYQTPRYLVIGTGKKITLECSQTMGHDKMYWYQQDPGMELHLIHYSYGVNSTEKGDLSSESTVSRIRTEHFPLTLESARPSHTSQYLCASSDGGGPTDTQYFGPGTRLTVL.

The rearrangement uses TRBV7-3 and TRBJ2-2; 9 nucleotides line up with TRBD2. Germline-derived CDR1 and CDR2 are SGHTA and FQGTGA. The CDR3 covers 16 residues. The ends lost 0 bases at V and 4 bases at J; junction bases unmatched: 3. The chain's CDR3 is CASSLTSGSVTGELFF. The CDR3 coding sequence is TGTGCCAGCAGCTTAACTAGCGGGAGTGTCACCGGGGAGCTGTTTTTT.